What follows are 18 T cell receptor beta chains derived from one specimen sequenced in a study of blood T cell repertoires in COVID-19. Some clones are missing from TCRdb's copy, which holds only in-frame ones; the method was immunoSEQ multiplex PCR. The sample has some 150,000 clones, approximately 84% seen once; the top ten hold 44%. What was sequenced was peripheral blood. The origin of the receptors is a human donor in a cohort sampled during active COVID-19.

CDR3 bases: TGTGCCAGCAGTGATCGGGGGAACACTGAAGCTTTCTTT. Amino acids: CASSDRGNTEAFF. The chain combines TRBV25-1 with TRBJ1-1; D ambiguous. V lost 3 bases and J lost 1, with 6 bases in between. This CDR3 has 13 residues. CDR1 MGHDK and CDR2 SYGVNS come from the germline V gene.

The rearrangement links TRBV7-2 to TRBJ1-1; D unresolved. V was cut by 3 bases and J by 2 bases, with 10 bases left in between. This CDR3 spans 14 amino acids. The germline V gene encodes CDR1 SGHTA and CDR2 FQGNSA. Here the CDR3 DNA reads TGTGCCAGCAGCTTGACTAGAGGAAACACTGAAGCTTTCTTT. Encoded protein: CASSLTRGNTEAFF.

The V and J genes are TRBV18 and TRBJ2-7; D may be TRBD2 (6 bases). V was cut by 4 bases and J by 6 bases, with 22 bases left in between. The CDR3 consists of 16 residues. Germline V gene sequence: CDR1 KGHSH, CDR2 LQKENI. In DNA form, the CDR3 reads TGTGCCAGCTCACTTCGGAGGGGTCTAGACGGTGGCGAGCAGTACGTC. It specifies CASSLRRGLDGGEQYV.

CDR3 sequence (DNA): TGTGCCAGCAGGCCGACAGGGATGGGGGATCAGCCCCAGCATTTT. This sequence encodes CASRPTGMGDQPQHF. The chain employs TRBV6-6 and TRBJ1-5; TRBD1 aligns across 7 bases. The CDR3 has 15 amino acids. The germline gives CDR1 MNHNY, CDR2 SVGAGI (reference sequence). The trim removed 6 bases at V and 5 bases at J, leaving 10 bases unmatched.

The chain links TRBV6-5 to TRBJ1-1, with 7 bases identical to TRBD1. Germline assignment: CDR1 MNHEY and CDR2 SVGAGI. Germline trimming cut 5 bases from V and 1 base from J; bases unmatched to any gene: 4. The CDR3 is made up of 14 amino acids. CDR3 DNA sequence: TGTGCCAGCAGTCGACAGGGATCGAACACTGAAGCTTTCTTT. It specifies CASSRQGSNTEAFF.

There are a few counts of this clone. The chain links TRBV11-3 to TRBJ1-1; no reliable D call. The CDR3 has 11 amino acids. Germline values: CDR1 SGHNT, CDR2 YENEEA. Trimming cost V 2 bases and J 5 bases, with 3 bases left between them. The CDR3 reads CASSLTTEAFF. The CDR3 DNA reads TGTGCCAGCAGCTTAACTACTGAAGCTTTCTTT. The full variable domain, completed using reference TRBV11-3 and TRBJ1-1, is EAGVVQSPRYKIIEKKQPVAFWCNPISGHNTLYWYLQNLGQGPELLIRYENEEAVDDSQLPKDRFSAERLKGVDSTLKIQPAELGDSAVYLCASSLTTEAFFGQGTRLTVV.

The gene calls are TRBV5-1 and TRBJ2-3; TRBD2 matches 16 bases. CDR3 length equals 17 residues. Germline V gene data show CDR1 as SGHRS and CDR2 as YFSETQ. J was trimmed by 6 bases and V by 2 bases; bases with no gene match: 6. CDR3 DNA: TGCGCCAGCAGCTTTGGGACTAGCGGGGGGGCGAGGGATACGCAGTATTTT. Protein product: CASSFGTSGGARDTQYF.

The rearrangement uses TRBV14 and TRBJ2-3; a possible D gene is TRBD2 (6 bases). V was trimmed by 4 bases and J by 4 bases, leaving 18 bases between them. The CDR3 extends over 16 amino acids. CDR1 is SGHDN and CDR2 is FVKESK in the germline V gene. The CDR3 DNA reads TGTGCCAGCAGCCGAGGGACTTCAGGGTTCCCAGATACGCAGTATTTT. Translation: CASSRGTSGFPDTQYF.

The gene calls are TRBV15 and TRBJ2-1, with D possibly matching TRBD2 (6 bases). The CDR3 has 18 residues. V lost 1 base and J lost 1, with 17 bases in between. In germline, CDR1 is LNHNV, CDR2 YYDKDF (reference sequence). Here the CDR3 DNA reads TGTGCCACCAGCAGAGTTAGCGGCCAAAGGGAATCCTACAATGAGCAGTTCTTC. It codes for CATSRVSGQRESYNEQFF.

This chain joins TRBV2 and TRBJ2-2, with 11 bases that match TRBD1. The V and J ends lost 6 bases and 6 bases, in that order; junction bases with no gene match: 9. CDR3 length: 16 amino acids. CDR1 and CDR2 (germline): SNHLY, FYNNEI. The CDR3 DNA sequence: TGTGCCAGCAGCAGGGACAGGGGGATCGGTTCCGGGGAGCTGTTTTTT. Amino acids: CASSRDRGIGSGELFF. Drawing the rest from reference TRBV2 and TRBJ2-2, the complete variable domain is EPEVTQTPSHQVTQMGQEVILRCVPISNHLYFYWYRQILGQKVEFLVSFYNNEISEKSEIFDDQFSVERPDGSNFTLKIRSTKLEDSAMYFCASSRDRGIGSGELFFGEGSRLTVL.

The J gene is TRBJ1-4, the V gene TRBV9, with D perhaps matching TRBD1 (6 bases). This CDR3 is 15 amino acids long. CDR1 is SGDLS, CDR2 YYNGEE, per germline. Trimming removed 5 bases at V and 7 bases at J, with 18 bases between. The CDR3 DNA is TGTGCCAGCAGTCGCTTGGGGGGGCAGCGTGAAAAACTGTTTTTT. Encoded protein: CASSRLGGQREKLFF.

This rearrangement joins TRBV7-8 to TRBJ2-5; TRBD1 might be the D (5 bases). CDR3 length: 13 amino acids. Germline V gene data show CDR1 as SGHVS and CDR2 as FQNEAQ. Trimming took 5 bases from V and 4 from J, leaving 11 bases between them. This CDR3 reads CASSRTRGETQYF. In DNA, the CDR3 is TGTGCCAGCAGCCGAACAAGGGGAGAGACCCAGTACTTC.

CDR3 bases: TGTGCCAGCAGTTCCTCCCCCGGGTCGGCCGGGGAGCTGTTTTTT. Its protein is CASSSSPGSAGELFF. This sequence joins TRBV5-4 and TRBJ2-2, with D uncertain. CDR1 and CDR2 (germline): SGHNT, YYREEE (reference sequence). The CDR3 totals 15 residues. V dropped 5 bases and J dropped 6 bases, with 17 bases sitting between them.

This clone was recorded only once. The rearrangement links TRBV13 to TRBJ1-2; no clear D. Germline lookup yields CDR1 PRHDT and CDR2 FYEKMQ (reference sequence). The length of the CDR3 is 15 residues. Trimming shortened V by 3 bases and J by 5 bases, and 16 bases separated the two germline ends. In DNA form, the CDR3 reads TGTGCCAGCAGCTTGTTGGTTGGGCGTTGGTATGGCTACACCTTC. Amino acid sequence: CASSLLVGRWYGYTF.

V and J are TRBV9 and TRBJ2-1; 8 bases are a match to TRBD2. The CDR3 extends over 13 amino acids. Germline V gives CDR1 SGDLS, CDR2 YYNGEE. The V segment lost 2 bases and the J segment 6 bases; nucleotides outside the gene matches: 1. Here the CDR3 DNA reads TGTGCCAGCAGCGTCCTAGCGGGCAATGAGCAGTTCTTC. Encoded protein: CASSVLAGNEQFF.

The chain has TRBV5-4 and TRBJ2-1, with TRBD1 as a possible D gene (7 bases). This CDR3 comprises 13 residues. The germline gives CDR1 SGHNT, CDR2 YYREEE (reference sequence). V was shortened by 4 bases and J by 7 bases, with 12 bases between the two germline ends. The CDR3, as DNA: TGTGCCAGCAGCCCGCAGGGGGGAAATGAGCAGTTCTTC. Translating gives CASSPQGGNEQFF.

The J gene is TRBJ1-1, the V gene TRBV7-6; 7 bases agree with TRBD1. Germline CDR1 and CDR2: SGHVS and FNYEAQ. The CDR3 spans 15 residues. V trimming: 0 bases; J trimming: 1 base; junction bases outside the gene matches: 2. In DNA form, the CDR3 reads TGTGCCAGCAGCTTAGCCGACAGGGCGAACACTGAAGCTTTCTTT. This gives the protein CASSLADRANTEAFF.

The rearrangement uses TRBV6-6 and TRBJ1-1, with D possibly being TRBD1 (5 bases). V was shortened by 2 bases and J by 7 bases, with 11 bases between the two germline ends. The CDR3 consists of 13 residues. Germline V gives CDR1 MNHNY, CDR2 SVGAGI (reference sequence). The CDR3 sequence: CASSYQGLNEAFF. Written as DNA, the CDR3 is TGTGCCAGCAGTTACCAGGGTCTCAATGAAGCTTTCTTT.